This paragraph reports one T cell receptor (beta chain). TCRdb fed the 5' RACE reads into MiXCR, producing one record per CDR3 protein. The table shows 100,000 or so distinct CDR3 sequences, with about 8.2% occurring only once. The data were obtained in a study of T cells after yellow fever vaccination. Overall study results and limits: Weaker, the secondary response peaked sooner, at day 5 versus 15. Shared CD4/CD8 clonotypes were a small share, likely from convergent recombination. A large majority of primary-vaccination clones showed up again after the booster (about 96% CD4, about 87% CD8).

The germline V gene has CDR1 MGHRA and CDR2 YSYEKL. Trimming took 0 bases from V and 5 from J; bases not matched to a gene: 15. CDR3 length: 19 residues. This clonotype was sampled from a man between 18 and 35 years old who received the YFV17D yellow fever vaccine. Sample: CD8+ T cells not binding an NS4B(214-222) dextramer, sorted from PBMCs, taken approximately 16 days after the first yellow fever vaccination. V and J are TRBV4-1 and TRBJ1-4, with TRBD1 matching 7 bases. CDR3 amino acids: CASSQDTGLLDRTNEKLFF. For the CDR3, the DNA is TGCGCCAGCAGCCAAGATACCGGCTTATTGGACAGGACAAATGAAAAACTGTTTTTT.